These 22 T cell receptor beta chains share one sample of origin, sequenced in a study of shared clonotypes between healthy human individuals. The data were produced by immunoSEQ multiplex PCR, yet TCRdb's version contains in-frame clones alone and is incomplete. The table lists approximately 2.3 million clones, over 85% of them singletons, with 0.35% to 0.5% in the top ten. The sample taken for sequencing was naive CD4+ T cells from PBMCs. The subset is: CD45RA+ positively selected. These receptors all come from a man younger than 30 in good health. Some clones in this sample may be carry-over from other donors' samples.

The gene calls are TRBV6-4 and TRBJ2-1; 8 positions match TRBD2. Per germline, CDR1 MRHNA and CDR2 SNTAGT. The CDR3 has 15 residues. The V gene end was trimmed by 3 bases and the J gene end by 6 bases; junction bases not matched to a gene: 7. The CDR3 loop reads CASSDQAGTSNEQFF. CDR3 coding DNA: TGTGCCAGCAGTGATCAAGCGGGGACTAGCAATGAGCAGTTCTTC.

This chain links TRBV9 with TRBJ2-4; D gene uncertain. Germline V gene lookup returns CDR1 SGDLS and CDR2 YYNGEE. The CDR3 is made up of 15 amino acids. V was clipped by 3 bases and J by 0 bases, with 10 bases between them. Written as DNA, the CDR3 is TGTGCCAGCAGCGCCCAAGGGATAGCCAAAAACATTCAGTACTTC. This gives the protein CASSAQGIAKNIQYF.

V usage is TRBV7-3 and J usage is TRBJ2-5; D possibly corresponds to TRBD1 (6 bases). Trimming stripped 5 bases from V and 2 bases from J, with 15 bases between. The CDR3 loop spans 15 amino acids. In germline, CDR1 is SGHTA, CDR2 FQGTGA. The chain's CDR3 is CASSPKPGQQETQYF. In DNA form, the CDR3 reads TGTGCCAGCAGCCCAAAACCGGGACAACAAGAGACCCAGTACTTC.

This rearrangement joins TRBV6-6 to TRBJ2-1; the D gene is possibly TRBD1 (5 bases). V lost 4 bases and J 6 bases, leaving 16 bases between the germline ends. The length of the CDR3 is 15 residues. CDR1 MNHNY and CDR2 SVGAGI come from the germline V gene (reference sequence). In DNA form, the CDR3 reads TGTGCCAGCAGTTCCGAGACAGACGCTATCAATGAGCAGTTCTTC. It codes for CASSSETDAINEQFF.

This clone appeared a single time. The chain combines TRBV6-5 with TRBJ2-1; TRBD2 matches at 7 bases. Per germline, CDR1 MNHEY and CDR2 SVGAGI. V trimming: 0 bases; J trimming: 13 bases; junction bases outside the gene matches: 15. This CDR3 spans 16 amino acids. CDR3 nucleotides: TGTGCCAGCAGTTACTCGCGCGGGAGTCCCTCAGTCAATCAGTTCTTC. It codes for CASSYSRGSPSVNQFF.

Here the CDR3 reads CASSLGLTNTEAFF. The CDR3 bases are TGTGCCAGCAGCCTGGGACTGACGAACACTGAAGCTTTCTTT. This rearrangement joins TRBV7-2 to TRBJ1-1, with D perhaps TRBD1 (5 bases). Germline V gene lookup returns CDR1 SGHTA and CDR2 FQGNSA. The CDR3 has 14 residues. V was pared by 5 bases and J by 1 base, with 11 bases between.

The chain links TRBV6-1 to TRBJ1-1; 9 nucleotides match TRBD1. Unmatched junction bases numbered 5, after V lost 6 bases and J lost 0 bases. This CDR3 is built from 15 residues. CDR1 MNHNS and CDR2 SASEGT come from the germline V gene. The CDR3, as DNA: TGTGCCAGCAGATTACAGGGGGCGGTGAACACTGAAGCTTTCTTT. Encoded protein: CASRLQGAVNTEAFF.

This chain uses TRBV19 with TRBJ2-6; D is perhaps TRBD2 (5 bases). The CDR3 sequence is 17 residues long. V was pared by 2 bases and J by 0 bases, with 11 bases between. Looked up from germline, CDR1 is LNHDA and CDR2 is SQIVND (reference sequence). CDR3: CASSIQDDYSGANVLTF. CDR3 bases: TGTGCCAGTAGTATACAGGACGACTACTCTGGGGCCAACGTCCTGACTTTC.

The CDR3 DNA reads as TGTGCCAGCAGTCAACCGGGACAGGGACGCTACGAGCAGTACTTC. Its translation: CASSQPGQGRYEQYF. The chain links TRBV25-1 to TRBJ2-7; 9 bases agree with TRBD1. The CDR3 runs 15 residues. With V trimmed by 5 bases and J by 3 bases, 8 bases remained unmatched. The germline CDR1 and CDR2 sequences are MGHDK and SYGVNS.

V gene TRBV15 combines with J gene TRBJ2-5, with a weak D call TRBD2 (5 bases). CDR3 length: 18 residues. The V gene's germline CDR1 is LNHNV and CDR2 YYDKDF (reference sequence). Trimming stripped 0 bases from V and 0 bases from J, with 17 bases between. CDR3 region: CATSRDSHRGLYQETQYF. In DNA form, the CDR3 reads TGTGCCACCAGCAGAGACTCCCATCGCGGGCTGTACCAAGAGACCCAGTACTTC. Full variable domain (outside the CDR3, taken from reference TRBV15 and TRBJ2-5): DAMVIQNPRYQVTQFGKPVTLSCSQTLNHNVMYWYQQKSSQAPKLLFHYYDKDFNNEADTPDNFQSRRPNTSFCFLDIRSPGLGDTAMYLCATSRDSHRGLYQETQYFGPGTRLLVL.

The CDR3 DNA reads as TGCGCCAGCAGCCGTCTAGCGGGAGACTACGAGCAGTACTTC. Translated, it gives CASSRLAGDYEQYF. This chain uses TRBV5-1 with TRBJ2-7; 10 bases align to TRBD2. Germline V gives CDR1 SGHRS, CDR2 YFSETQ. There are 14 residues in the CDR3. V shed 4 bases, J shed 3 bases, and the junction held 4 bases outside the gene matches.

The chain joins TRBV25-1 to TRBJ2-7, with TRBD1 matching over 7 bases. V was pared by 4 bases and J by 3 bases, with 12 bases of the junction left unmatched. Looked up from germline, CDR1 is MGHDK and CDR2 is SYGVNS. The CDR3 sequence is 16 residues long. The CDR3 reads CASSGRTGKANYEQYF. CDR3 nucleotide sequence: TGTGCCAGCAGTGGAAGGACAGGAAAGGCCAACTACGAGCAGTACTTC.

This clone was recorded only once. The V gene is TRBV2, the J gene TRBJ1-5, with 10 bases identical to TRBD1. In germline, CDR1 is SNHLY, CDR2 FYNNEI. J gave up 7 bases and V 4 bases, and 10 bases lay outside the gene matches. CDR3 length: 16 amino acids. DNA of the CDR3: TGTGCCAGCAGTGTAGGGGACAGGGGATCGGGACAGCCCCAGCATTTT. This codes for CASSVGDRGSGQPQHF. The complete variable domain, with remaining parts taken from reference TRBV2 and TRBJ1-5, reads EPEVTQTPSHQVTQMGQEVILRCVPISNHLYFYWYRQILGQKVEFLVSFYNNEISEKSEIFDDQFSVERPDGSNFTLKIRSTKLEDSAMYFCASSVGDRGSGQPQHFGDGTRLSIL.

The chain employs TRBV4-3 and TRBJ2-5; a possible D gene is TRBD1 (6 bases). The J call may be faulty, since TRBJ2-7 better matches the DNA end. The CDR3 length is 14 residues. Per germline, CDR1 LGHNA and CDR2 YSLEER. The CDR3, as DNA: TGCGCCAGCAGCCAAGATGTCGGACAGTTCGAGCAGTACTTC. It specifies CASSQDVGQFEQYF.

The chain links TRBV27 to TRBJ1-2, with D tentatively TRBD1 (5 bases). CDR1 and CDR2 from the germline V gene are MNHEY and SMNVEV (reference sequence). The CDR3 totals 13 residues. V lost 8 bases, J lost 2 bases, and 12 bases lay in between. The CDR3 protein is CASGPGGNYGYTF. DNA of the CDR3: TGTGCCAGCGGGCCGGGGGGAAACTATGGCTACACCTTC.

DNA for the CDR3: TGTGCCACCAGCAGAGATATAACTAGCGGGAAGGAGACCCAGTACTTC. This gives the protein CATSRDITSGKETQYF. The chain uses TRBV15 and TRBJ2-5; 10 bases align to TRBD2. Germline trimming cut 0 bases from V and 5 bases from J; bases unmatched to any gene: 6. Germline CDR1 LNHNV, CDR2 YYDKDF (reference sequence). The CDR3 runs to 16 residues.

Concerning this clone: This sample includes further DNA sequences coding for the same CDR3. V is TRBV9 and J is TRBJ2-1; D gene unclear. This CDR3 has 14 amino acids. Trimming took off 4 bases at V and 0 bases at J, with 8 bases between the two ends. Germline V gives CDR1 SGDLS, CDR2 YYNGEE. As DNA, the CDR3 is TGTGCCAGCAGCAGAGCCTCCTCCTACAATGAGCAGTTCTTC. It is translated as CASSRASSYNEQFF. Filled out from reference TRBV9 and TRBJ2-1, the complete variable domain reads DSGVTQTPKHLITATGQRVTLRCSPRSGDLSVYWYQQSLDQGLQFLIQYYNGEERAKGNILERFSAQQFPDLHSELNLSSLELGDSALYFCASSRASSYNEQFFGPGTRLTVL.

V is TRBV19 and J is TRBJ2-5; D may be TRBD1 or TRBD2 (5 bases each). Germline CDR1 is LNHDA and CDR2 is SQIVND (reference sequence). V dropped 1 base and J dropped 5 bases, with 14 bases sitting between them. The CDR3 sequence is 15 residues long. DNA for the CDR3: TGTGCCAGTAGTATAGCAGCAGGGTGGGAGGAGACCCAGTACTTC. Its translation is CASSIAAGWEETQYF.

The chain employs TRBV5-1 and TRBJ2-3; 11 nucleotides agree with TRBD2. Per germline, CDR1 SGHRS and CDR2 YFSETQ. V shed 4 bases and J 2 bases; nucleotides not matched to a gene: 6. The CDR3 totals 16 residues. The CDR3 sequence is CASSPSGLAATDTQYF. The CDR3 DNA sequence: TGCGCCAGCAGCCCCTCGGGACTAGCGGCCACAGATACGCAGTATTTT.

The rearrangement links TRBV5-6 to TRBJ1-5; D gene unclear. This CDR3 is built from 15 residues. Germline CDR1 reads SGHDT; CDR2 reads YYEEEE. V dropped 5 bases and J dropped 1 base, with 13 bases sitting between them. In DNA, the CDR3 is TGTGCCAGCAGTTCGGGCCCGGGCAGCAATCAGCCCCAGCATTTT. Its translation: CASSSGPGSNQPQHF.

This clone was found once. The V call is TRBV2, the J call TRBJ2-7; 9 nucleotides align to TRBD2. This CDR3 region has 14 residues. Germline V gene sequence: CDR1 SNHLY, CDR2 FYNNEI. The junction had 8 bases not matched to a gene; V was cut back by 6 bases and J by 5 bases. In nucleotides, the CDR3 is TGTGCCAGCAGGCTTAGCGGGAGTACCAACGAGCAGTACTTC. This translates into CASRLSGSTNEQYF.

The J gene is TRBJ2-1, the V gene TRBV7-9; the match to TRBD1 covers 12 bases. This CDR3 is 15 amino acids long. Germline V gives CDR1 SEHNR, CDR2 FQNEAQ (reference sequence). V dropped 5 bases and J dropped 10; count of bases not matched to a gene: 9. In DNA form, the CDR3 reads TGTGCCAGCAGCCCGCCGGGACAGGGGGCTGGAGAGCAGTTCTTC. Translation gives CASSPPGQGAGEQFF.